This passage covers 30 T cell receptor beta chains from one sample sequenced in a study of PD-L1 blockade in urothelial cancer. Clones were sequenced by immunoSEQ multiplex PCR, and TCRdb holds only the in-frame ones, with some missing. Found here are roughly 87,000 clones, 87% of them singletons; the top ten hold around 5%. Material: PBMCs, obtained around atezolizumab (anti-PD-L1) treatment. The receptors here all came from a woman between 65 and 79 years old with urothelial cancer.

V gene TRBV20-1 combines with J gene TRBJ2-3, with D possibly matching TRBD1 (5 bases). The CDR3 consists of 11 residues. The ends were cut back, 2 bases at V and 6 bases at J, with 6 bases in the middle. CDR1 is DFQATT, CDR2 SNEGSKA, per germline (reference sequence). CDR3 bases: TGCAGTGCTAGAAGGGGTGATACGCAGTATTTT. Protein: CSARRGDTQYF.

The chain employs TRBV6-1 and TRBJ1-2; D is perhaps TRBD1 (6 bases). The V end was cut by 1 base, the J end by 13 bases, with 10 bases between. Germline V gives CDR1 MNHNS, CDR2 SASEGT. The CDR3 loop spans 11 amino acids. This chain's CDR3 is CASSEVVQGTF. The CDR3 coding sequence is TGTGCCAGCAGTGAAGTGGTACAGGGCACCTTC.

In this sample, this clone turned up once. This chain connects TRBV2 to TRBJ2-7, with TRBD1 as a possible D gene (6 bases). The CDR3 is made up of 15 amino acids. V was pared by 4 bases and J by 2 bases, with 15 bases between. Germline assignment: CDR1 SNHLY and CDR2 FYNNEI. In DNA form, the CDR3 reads TGTGCCAGCAGTGCCTACAGGGCGACCCCCTACGAGCAGTACTTC. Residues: CASSAYRATPYEQYF.

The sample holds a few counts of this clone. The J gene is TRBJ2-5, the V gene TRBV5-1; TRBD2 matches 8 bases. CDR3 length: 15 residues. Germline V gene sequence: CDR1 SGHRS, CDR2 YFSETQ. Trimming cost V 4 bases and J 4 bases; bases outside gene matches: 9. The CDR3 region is CASSQIAGRAETQYF. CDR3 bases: TGCGCCAGCAGCCAAATAGCGGGGCGGGCAGAGACCCAGTACTTC.

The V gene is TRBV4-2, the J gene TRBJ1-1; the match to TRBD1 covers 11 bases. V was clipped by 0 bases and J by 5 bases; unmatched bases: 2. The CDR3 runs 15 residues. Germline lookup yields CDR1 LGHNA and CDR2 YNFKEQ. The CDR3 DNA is TGTGCCAGCAGCCAAGATGGGACAGGGGGGACTGAAGCTTTCTTT. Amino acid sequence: CASSQDGTGGTEAFF.

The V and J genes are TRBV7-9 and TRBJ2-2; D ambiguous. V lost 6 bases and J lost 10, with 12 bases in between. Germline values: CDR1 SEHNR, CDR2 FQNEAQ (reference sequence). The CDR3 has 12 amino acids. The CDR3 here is CASRLSNVELFF. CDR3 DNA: TGTGCCAGCAGATTGAGTAACGTGGAGCTGTTTTTT.

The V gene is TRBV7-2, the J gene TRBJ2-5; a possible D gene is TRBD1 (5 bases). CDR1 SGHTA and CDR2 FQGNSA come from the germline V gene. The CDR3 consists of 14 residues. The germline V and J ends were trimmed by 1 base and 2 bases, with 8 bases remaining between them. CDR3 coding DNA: TGTGCCAGCAGCTTAGGGAGACAGCAAGAGACCCAGTACTTC. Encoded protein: CASSLGRQQETQYF.

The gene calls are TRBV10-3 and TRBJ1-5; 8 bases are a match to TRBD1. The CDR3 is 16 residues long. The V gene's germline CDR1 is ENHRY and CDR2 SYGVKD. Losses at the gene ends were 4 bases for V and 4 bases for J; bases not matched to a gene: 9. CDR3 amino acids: CAISAGQGAGNQPQHF. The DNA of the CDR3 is TGTGCCATCAGTGCGGGTCAGGGGGCTGGTAATCAGCCCCAGCATTTT.

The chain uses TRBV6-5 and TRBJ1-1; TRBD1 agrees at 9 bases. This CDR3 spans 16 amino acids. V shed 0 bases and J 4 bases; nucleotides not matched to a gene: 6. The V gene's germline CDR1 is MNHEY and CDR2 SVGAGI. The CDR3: CASSYSGTGRITEAFF. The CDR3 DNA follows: TGTGCCAGCAGTTACTCGGGGACAGGGCGTATCACTGAAGCTTTCTTT.

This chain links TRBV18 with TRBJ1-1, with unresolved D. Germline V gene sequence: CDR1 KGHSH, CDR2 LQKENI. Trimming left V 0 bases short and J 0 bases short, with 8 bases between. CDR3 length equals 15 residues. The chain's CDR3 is CASSPPTYLNTEAFF. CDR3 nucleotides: TGTGCCAGCTCACCACCGACTTACCTGAACACTGAAGCTTTCTTT.

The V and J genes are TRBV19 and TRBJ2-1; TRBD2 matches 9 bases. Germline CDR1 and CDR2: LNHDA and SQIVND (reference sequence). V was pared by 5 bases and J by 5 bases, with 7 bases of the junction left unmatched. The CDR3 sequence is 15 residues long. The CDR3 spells CASSAASGTHNEQFF. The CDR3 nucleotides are TGTGCCAGTAGTGCCGCTAGCGGGACCCACAATGAGCAGTTCTTC.

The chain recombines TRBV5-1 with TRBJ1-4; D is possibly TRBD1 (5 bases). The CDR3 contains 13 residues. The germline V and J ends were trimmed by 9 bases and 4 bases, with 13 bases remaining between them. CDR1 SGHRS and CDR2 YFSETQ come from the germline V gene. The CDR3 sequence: CATSTAINEKLFF. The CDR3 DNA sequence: TGCGCCACCTCGACAGCCATTAATGAAAAACTGTTTTTT.

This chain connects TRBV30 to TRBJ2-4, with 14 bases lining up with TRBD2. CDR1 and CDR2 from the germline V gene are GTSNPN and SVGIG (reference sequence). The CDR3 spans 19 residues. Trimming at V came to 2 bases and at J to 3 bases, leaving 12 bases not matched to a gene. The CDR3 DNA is TGTGCCTGGAGTCCGGGACTAGCGGGAGTGCGGGGGTACAAAAACATTCAGTACTTC. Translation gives CAWSPGLAGVRGYKNIQYF.

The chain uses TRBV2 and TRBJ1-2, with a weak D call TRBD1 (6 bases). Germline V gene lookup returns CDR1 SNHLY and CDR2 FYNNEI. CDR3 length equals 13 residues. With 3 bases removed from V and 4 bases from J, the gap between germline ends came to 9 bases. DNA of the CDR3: TGTGCCAGCAGTGAGGTGACAGGCTATGGCTACACCTTC. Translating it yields CASSEVTGYGYTF.

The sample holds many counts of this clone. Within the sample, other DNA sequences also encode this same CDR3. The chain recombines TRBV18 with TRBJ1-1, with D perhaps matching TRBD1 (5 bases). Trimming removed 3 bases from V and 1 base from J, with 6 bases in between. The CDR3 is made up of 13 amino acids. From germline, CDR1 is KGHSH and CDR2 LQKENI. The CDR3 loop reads CASSPQGNTEAFF. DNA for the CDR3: TGTGCCAGCTCACCGCAGGGGAACACTGAAGCTTTCTTT. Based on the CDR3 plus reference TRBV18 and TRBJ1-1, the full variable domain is NAGVMQNPRHLVRRRGQEARLRCSPMKGHSHVYWYRQLPEEGLKFMVYLQKENIIDESGMPKERFSAEFPKEGPSILRIQQVVRGDSAAYFCASSPQGNTEAFFGQGTRLTVV.

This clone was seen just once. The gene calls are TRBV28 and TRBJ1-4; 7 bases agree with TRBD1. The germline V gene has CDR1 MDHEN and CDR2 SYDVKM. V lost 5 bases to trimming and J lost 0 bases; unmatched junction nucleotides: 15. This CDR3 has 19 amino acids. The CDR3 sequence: CASSQPALQGTATNEKLFF. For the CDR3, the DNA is TGTGCCAGCAGTCAACCAGCCTTACAGGGGACAGCAACTAATGAAAAACTGTTTTTT.

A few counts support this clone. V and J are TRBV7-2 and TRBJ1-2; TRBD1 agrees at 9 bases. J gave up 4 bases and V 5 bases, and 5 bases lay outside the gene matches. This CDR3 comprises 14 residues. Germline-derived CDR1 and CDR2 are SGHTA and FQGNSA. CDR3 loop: CASSERTGAYGYTF. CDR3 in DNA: TGTGCCAGCAGCGAGAGGACAGGGGCCTATGGCTACACCTTC.

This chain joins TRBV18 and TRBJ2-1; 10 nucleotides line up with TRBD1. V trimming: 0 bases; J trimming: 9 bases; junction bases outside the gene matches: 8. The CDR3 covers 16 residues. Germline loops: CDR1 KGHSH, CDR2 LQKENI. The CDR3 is CASSPPETGGSGEQFF. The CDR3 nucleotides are TGTGCCAGCTCACCACCTGAGACAGGGGGCTCTGGTGAGCAGTTCTTC.

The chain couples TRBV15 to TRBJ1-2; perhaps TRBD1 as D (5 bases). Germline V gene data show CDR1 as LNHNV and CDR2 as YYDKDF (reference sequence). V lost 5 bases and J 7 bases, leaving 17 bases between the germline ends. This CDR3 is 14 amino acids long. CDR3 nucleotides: TGTGCCACCAGCGAACCGGGACTCGGGACTGGCTACACCTTC. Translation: CATSEPGLGTGYTF.

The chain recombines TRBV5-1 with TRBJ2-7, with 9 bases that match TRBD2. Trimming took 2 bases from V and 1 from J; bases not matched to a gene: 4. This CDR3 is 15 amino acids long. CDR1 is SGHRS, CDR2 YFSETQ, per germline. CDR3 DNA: TGCGCCAGCAGCTTAGCGGGAGGTTTTTCCTACGAGCAGTACTTC. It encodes CASSLAGGFSYEQYF.

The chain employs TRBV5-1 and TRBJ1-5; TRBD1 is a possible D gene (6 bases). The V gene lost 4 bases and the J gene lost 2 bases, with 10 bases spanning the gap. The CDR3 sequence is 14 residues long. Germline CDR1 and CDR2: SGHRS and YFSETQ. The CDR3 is CASSEGGGNQPQHF. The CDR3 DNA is TGCGCCAGCAGCGAAGGGGGAGGCAATCAGCCCCAGCATTTT.

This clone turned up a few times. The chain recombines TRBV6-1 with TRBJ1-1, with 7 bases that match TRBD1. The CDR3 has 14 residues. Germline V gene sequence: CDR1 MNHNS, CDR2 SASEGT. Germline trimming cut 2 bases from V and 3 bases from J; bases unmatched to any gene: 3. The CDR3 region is CASSETGVYTEAFF. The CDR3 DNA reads TGTGCCAGCAGTGAAACAGGGGTGTACACTGAAGCTTTCTTT.

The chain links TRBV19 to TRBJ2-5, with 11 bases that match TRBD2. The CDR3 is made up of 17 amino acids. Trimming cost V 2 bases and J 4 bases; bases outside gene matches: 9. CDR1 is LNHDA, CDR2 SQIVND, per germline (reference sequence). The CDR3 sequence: CASSIISGGVFGETQYF. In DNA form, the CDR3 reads TGTGCCAGTAGTATAATTAGCGGGGGGGTCTTCGGAGAGACCCAGTACTTC.

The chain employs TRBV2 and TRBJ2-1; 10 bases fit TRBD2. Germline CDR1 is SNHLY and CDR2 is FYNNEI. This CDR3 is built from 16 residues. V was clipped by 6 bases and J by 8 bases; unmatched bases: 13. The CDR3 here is CASSINSGRASDEQFF. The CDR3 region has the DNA TGTGCCAGCAGCATAAACAGCGGGAGGGCCTCAGATGAGCAGTTCTTC.

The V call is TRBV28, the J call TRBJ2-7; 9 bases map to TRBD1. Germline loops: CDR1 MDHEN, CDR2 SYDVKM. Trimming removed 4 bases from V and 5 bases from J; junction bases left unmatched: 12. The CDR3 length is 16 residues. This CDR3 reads CASSSTASGTGNEQYF. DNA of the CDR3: TGTGCCAGCAGTTCAACAGCATCCGGGACAGGGAACGAGCAGTACTTC.

In DNA, the CDR3 is TGTGCCAGCGCTTCTGGGGGGGACTATGGCTACACCTTC. Protein product: CASASGGDYGYTF. The rearrangement joins TRBV2 to TRBJ1-2; possibly TRBD1 for D (5 bases). The CDR3 has 13 amino acids. V gave up 8 bases and J gave up 3 bases, with 13 bases separating them. CDR1 and CDR2 from the germline V gene are SNHLY and FYNNEI. Supplemented by reference TRBV2 and TRBJ1-2, the full variable domain reads EPEVTQTPSHQVTQMGQEVILRCVPISNHLYFYWYRQILGQKVEFLVSFYNNEISEKSEIFDDQFSVERPDGSNFTLKIRSTKLEDSAMYFCASASGGDYGYTFGSGTRLTVV.

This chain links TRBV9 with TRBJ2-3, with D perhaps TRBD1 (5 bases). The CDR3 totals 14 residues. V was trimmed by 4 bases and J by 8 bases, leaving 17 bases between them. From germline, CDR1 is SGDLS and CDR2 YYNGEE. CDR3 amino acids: CASSPDGLQGTQYF. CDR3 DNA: TGTGCCAGCAGCCCGGATGGGCTTCAGGGTACGCAGTATTTT.

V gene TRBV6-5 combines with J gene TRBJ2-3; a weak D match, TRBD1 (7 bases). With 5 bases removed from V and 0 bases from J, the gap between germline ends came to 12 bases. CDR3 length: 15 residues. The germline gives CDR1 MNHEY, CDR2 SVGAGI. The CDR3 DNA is TGTGCCAGCAGTATACAGGGGACTAGCACAGATACGCAGTATTTT. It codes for CASSIQGTSTDTQYF.

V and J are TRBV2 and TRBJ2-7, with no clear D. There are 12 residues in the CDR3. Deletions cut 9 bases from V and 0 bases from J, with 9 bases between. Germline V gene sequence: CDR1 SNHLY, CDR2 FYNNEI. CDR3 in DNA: TGTGCCAGTTCTAGGAGCTCCTACGAGCAGTACTTC. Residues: CASSRSSYEQYF.

CDR3 sequence: CASSLVAGLGQPQHF. The CDR3 region has the DNA TGCGCCAGCAGCTTGGTGGCAGGGTTAGGACAGCCCCAGCATTTT. The rearrangement links TRBV5-1 to TRBJ1-5; perhaps TRBD1 as D (5 bases). CDR1 is SGHRS, CDR2 YFSETQ, per germline. Trimming removed 0 bases from V and 7 bases from J, with 14 bases in between. The CDR3 has 15 residues.